This T cell receptor beta chain was recovered during a study of T cell repertoires in cytomegalovirus infection. Overall study: Public TCR beta signatures provided an indication of both CMV infection and a matching HLA type. Findings and limits, study-wide: The ex vivo response showed dominance by HLA-C-restricted CMV-specific TCR beta clonotypes.

Only a few counts were recorded for this clonotype. Its antigen remains unknown. The CDR3 loop spans 18 amino acids. V trimming: 1 base; J trimming: 6 bases; junction bases outside the gene matches: 13. Germline V lookup: CDR1 SGHTA, CDR2 FQGNSA. TCRdb reprocessed the reads with MiXCR, giving one entry per CDR3 protein. The table shows approximately 730,000 distinct CDR3 sequences, with about 30% occurring only once. The TCR sequence derives from a human donor in good health (CMV status not recorded). Some clones in this sample may be carry-over from other donors' samples. The sample was cultured PBMCs, taken from culture after CMV antigen stimulation. The V gene is TRBV7-2, the J gene TRBJ2-1; 9 nucleotides line up with TRBD1. The CDR3 loop is CASSLEREGQGLLNEQFF. The DNA for the CDR3 is TGTGCCAGCAGCTTAGAGCGTGAGGGACAGGGTTTACTCAATGAGCAGTTCTTC. The full variable domain, completed using reference TRBV7-2 and TRBJ2-1, is GAGVSQSPSNKVTEKGKDVELRCDPISGHTALYWYRQSLGQGLEFLIYFQGNSAPDKSGLPSDRFSAERTGGSVSTLTIQRTQQEDSAVYLCASSLEREGQGLLNEQFFGPGTRLTVL.